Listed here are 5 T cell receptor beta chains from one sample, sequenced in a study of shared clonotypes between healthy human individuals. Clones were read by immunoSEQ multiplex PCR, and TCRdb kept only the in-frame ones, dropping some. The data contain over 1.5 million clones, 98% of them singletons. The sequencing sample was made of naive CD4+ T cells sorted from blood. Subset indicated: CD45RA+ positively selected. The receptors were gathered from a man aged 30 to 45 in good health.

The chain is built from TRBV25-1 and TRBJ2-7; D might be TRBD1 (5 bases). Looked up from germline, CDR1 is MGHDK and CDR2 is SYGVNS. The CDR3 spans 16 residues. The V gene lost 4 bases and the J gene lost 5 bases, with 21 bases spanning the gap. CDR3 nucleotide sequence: TGTGCCAGCAGTGGCCTTTCCTCTACAGGCCTGGACGAGCAGTACTTC. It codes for CASSGLSSTGLDEQYF.

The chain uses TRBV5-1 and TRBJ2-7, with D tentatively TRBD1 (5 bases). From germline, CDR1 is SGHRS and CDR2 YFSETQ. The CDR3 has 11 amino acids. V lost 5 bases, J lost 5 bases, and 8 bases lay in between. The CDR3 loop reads CASRQGNEQYF. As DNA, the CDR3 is TGCGCCAGCAGGCAGGGAAACGAGCAGTACTTC.

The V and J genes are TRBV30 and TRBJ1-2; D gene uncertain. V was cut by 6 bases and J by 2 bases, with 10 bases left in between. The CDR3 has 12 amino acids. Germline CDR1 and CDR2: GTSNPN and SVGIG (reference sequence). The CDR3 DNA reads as TGTGCCTGCACTGGGATCAACTATGGCTACACCTTC. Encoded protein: CACTGINYGYTF.

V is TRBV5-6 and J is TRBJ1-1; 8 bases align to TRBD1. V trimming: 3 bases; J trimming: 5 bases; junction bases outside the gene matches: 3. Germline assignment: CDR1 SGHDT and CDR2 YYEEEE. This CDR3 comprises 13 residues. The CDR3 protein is CASSYRGRTEAFF. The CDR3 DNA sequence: TGTGCCAGCAGCTACAGGGGGAGAACTGAAGCTTTCTTT.

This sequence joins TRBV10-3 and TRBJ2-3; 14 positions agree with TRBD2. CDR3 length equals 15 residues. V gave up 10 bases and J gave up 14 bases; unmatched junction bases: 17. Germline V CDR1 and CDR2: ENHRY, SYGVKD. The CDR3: CATSSPGLAGVRLYF. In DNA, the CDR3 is TGTGCCACCTCCTCCCCGGGACTAGCGGGAGTTAGGTTGTATTTT.